This record concerns one T cell receptor beta chain sequence. This entry comes from a study of shared clonotypes between healthy human individuals. Assay used: immunoSEQ multiplex PCR; TCRdb lists only in-frame clones, some missing. Of about 490,000 clones listed, 79% were seen once; the top ten hold more than 10%. CDR1 and CDR2 from the germline V gene are ENHRY and SYGVKD. The CDR3 length is 15 residues. Trimming took 5 bases from V and 1 from J, leaving 14 bases between them. Nashville, Tennessee was home to all donors, who were Caucasian adults. The sequence was collected from a woman aged 40 to 49 in good health. Some clones in this sample may be carry-over from other donors' samples. The chain combines TRBV10-3 with TRBJ1-1, with D possibly TRBD1 on 5 matching bases. Sequences were obtained from PBMCs. The CDR3 nucleotides read TGTGCCATCAGTCGCTCTAATCAGGGGAACACTGAAGCTTTCTTT. This gives the protein CAISRSNQGNTEAFF.